The 10 T cell receptor beta chains listed next were all sequenced from one sample in a study of PD-L1 blockade in urothelial cancer. Time point denoted: pretreatment peripheral blood. Using immunoSEQ multiplex PCR, the repertoire was profiled, and TCRdb retains in-frame clones only, with some absent. The profile shows tens of thousands of clones, roughly 89% of them singletons. Sample: PBMCs, taken around atezolizumab (anti-PD-L1) treatment. The receptor source for this set is a woman between 65 and 79 years old with urothelial cancer.

The rearrangement uses TRBV15 and TRBJ2-7; D not certain. CDR1 LNHNV and CDR2 YYDKDF come from the germline V gene (reference sequence). Trimming shortened V by 0 bases and J by 6 bases, and 9 bases separated the two germline ends. The CDR3 has 13 amino acids. The CDR3 coding sequence is TGTGCCACCAGCAGAGATATTGTTCGCGAGCAGTACTTC. Translation gives CATSRDIVREQYF.

This chain links TRBV5-1 with TRBJ2-6; 8 nucleotides line up with TRBD1. The V segment lost 0 bases and the J segment 0 bases; nucleotides outside the gene matches: 20. CDR3 length: 23 amino acids. Germline V gene data show CDR1 as SGHRS and CDR2 as YFSETQ. CDR3 bases: TGCGCCAGCAGCTTGGCCGCCCTTCCAGCTTACCGGGACAGGATCTCTGGGGCCAACGTCCTGACTTTC. This gives the protein CASSLAALPAYRDRISGANVLTF. The full variable domain, rest sourced from reference TRBV5-1 and TRBJ2-6, is KAGVTQTPRYLIKTRGQQVTLSCSPISGHRSVSWYQQTPGQGLQFLFEYFSETQRNKGNFPGRFSGRQFSNSRSEMNVSTLELGDSALYLCASSLAALPAYRDRISGANVLTFGAGSRLTVL.

The rearrangement uses TRBV6-4 and TRBJ2-2; TRBD2 aligns across 8 bases. Looked up from germline, CDR1 is MRHNA and CDR2 is SNTAGT. The ends lost 4 bases at V and 1 base at J; junction bases unmatched: 2. The CDR3 is 15 residues long. The CDR3 sequence: CASSALAGNTGELFF. CDR3 nucleotide sequence: TGTGCCAGCAGTGCTCTAGCGGGGAACACCGGGGAGCTGTTTTTT.

The rearrangement links TRBV9 to TRBJ2-1; D is undetermined. Germline assignment: CDR1 SGDLS and CDR2 YYNGEE. Trimming stripped 0 bases from V and 8 bases from J, with 15 bases between. The CDR3 runs to 15 residues. CDR3 bases: TGTGCCAGCAGCGTAGGTTTTCGTAGTTCCGATGAGCAGTTCTTC. It codes for CASSVGFRSSDEQFF.

The V call is TRBV4-1, the J call TRBJ2-5; the match to TRBD2 covers 7 bases. V lost 1 base, J lost 2 bases, and 16 bases stayed unmatched. The CDR3 is made up of 19 amino acids. CDR1 is MGHRA, CDR2 YSYEKL, per germline. CDR3 nucleotides: TGCGCCAGCAGCCAAGGGGTTATAGTGGCGGGAGTGTTTCAAGAGACCCAGTACTTC. Its protein is CASSQGVIVAGVFQETQYF.

The J gene is TRBJ2-1, the V gene TRBV6-1, with TRBD2 matching over 11 bases. The CDR3 contains 17 residues. From germline, CDR1 is MNHNS and CDR2 SASEGT. After removal of 4 bases from V and 7 bases from J, the junction contained 12 bases not matched to a gene. CDR3 bases: TGTGCCAGCAGTGGAGAGACTAGCGGGACCTGGAGGAATGAGCAGTTCTTC. Its translation is CASSGETSGTWRNEQFF.

The rearrangement uses TRBV6-1 and TRBJ2-2, with TRBD1 identical over 8 bases. V shed 8 bases and J 4 bases; nucleotides not matched to a gene: 0. CDR1 is MNHNS, CDR2 SASEGT, per germline. The CDR3 extends over 12 amino acids. CDR3 in DNA: TGTGCCAGCGGACAGGGCACCGGGGAGCTGTTTTTT. Translated: CASGQGTGELFF.

The rearrangement joins TRBV7-3 to TRBJ2-1; tentative D call: TRBD1 (5 bases). The germline gives CDR1 SGHTA, CDR2 FQGTGA. The V end was cut by 2 bases, the J end by 8 bases, with 13 bases between. CDR3 length: 14 amino acids. Here the CDR3 reads CASSLGRVGYEQFF. CDR3 bases: TGTGCCAGCAGCTTAGGCAGGGTGGGCTATGAGCAGTTCTTC.

The chain employs TRBV28 and TRBJ2-1; maybe TRBD2 (6 bases). This CDR3 region has 14 residues. V gave up 6 bases and J gave up 8 bases, with 17 bases separating them. Per germline, CDR1 MDHEN and CDR2 SYDVKM. This CDR3 is CASRRAGGRDEQFF. CDR3 bases: TGTGCCAGCAGACGAGCCGGGGGTCGGGATGAGCAGTTCTTC.

This sequence joins TRBV9 and TRBJ2-7; TRBD2 aligns across 14 bases. Germline assignment: CDR1 SGDLS and CDR2 YYNGEE. The CDR3 consists of 16 residues. J was trimmed by 5 bases and V by 0 bases; bases with no gene match: 4. CDR3 residues: CASSVGSGLAGDEQYF. CDR3 coding DNA: TGTGCCAGCAGCGTAGGCTCGGGACTAGCGGGAGACGAGCAGTACTTC.